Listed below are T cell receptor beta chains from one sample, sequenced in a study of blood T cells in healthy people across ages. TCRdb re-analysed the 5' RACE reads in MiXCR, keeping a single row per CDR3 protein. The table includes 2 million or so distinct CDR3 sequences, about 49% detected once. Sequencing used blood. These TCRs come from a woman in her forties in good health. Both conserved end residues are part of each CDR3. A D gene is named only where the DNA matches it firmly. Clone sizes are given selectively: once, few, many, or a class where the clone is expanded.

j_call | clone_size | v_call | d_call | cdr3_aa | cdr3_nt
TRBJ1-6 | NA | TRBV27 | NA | CASRASGLRDNSPLHF | TGTGCCAGCAGGGCGTCGGGGTTGAGAGATAATTCACCCCTCCACTTT
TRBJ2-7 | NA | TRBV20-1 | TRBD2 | CSAPGTSGGAPYEQYF | TGCAGTGCCCCCGGGACTAGCGGGGGGGCCCCCTACGAGCAGTACTTC
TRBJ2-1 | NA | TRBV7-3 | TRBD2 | CASSPLTTSGGASSYNEQFF | TGTGCCAGCAGCCCCCTGACGACTAGCGGGGGGGCGAGCTCCTACAATGAGCAGTTCTTC
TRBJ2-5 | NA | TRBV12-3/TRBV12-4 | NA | CASNRRGNEKETQYF | TGTGCCAGCAACCGGCGGGGAAATGAGAAAGAGACCCAGTACTTC
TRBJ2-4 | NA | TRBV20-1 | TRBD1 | CGARGEQGDIQYF | TGCGGTGCTAGGGGTGAACAGGGGGACATTCAGTACTTC
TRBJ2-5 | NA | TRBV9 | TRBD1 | CASSTRQGPTETQYF | TGTGCCAGCAGCACCCGACAGGGGCCGACGGAGACCCAGTACTTC
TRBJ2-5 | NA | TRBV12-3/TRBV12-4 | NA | CASARGSQETQYF | TGTGCCAGCGCTAGGGGTTCCCAAGAGACCCAGTACTTC
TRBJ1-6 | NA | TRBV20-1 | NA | CSARDTEVPYNSPLHF | TGCAGTGCTAGAGATACGGAGGTTCCCTATAATTCACCCCTCCACTTT
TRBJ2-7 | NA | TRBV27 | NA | CASSQGGGFSYEQYF | TGTGCCAGCAGTCAGGGGGGAGGCTTCTCCTACGAGCAGTACTTC
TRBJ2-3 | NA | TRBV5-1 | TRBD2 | CASSAWTSGGFRTDTQYF | TGCGCCAGCAGCGCCTGGACTAGCGGGGGGTTTCGCACAGATACGCAGTATTTT
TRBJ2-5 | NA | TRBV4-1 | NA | CASSQDPGQFTQETQYF | TGCGCCAGCAGCCAAGACCCCGGACAGTTCACCCAAGAGACCCAGTACTTC
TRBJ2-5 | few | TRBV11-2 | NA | CASSFPAVQETQYF | TGTGCCAGCAGCTTCCCCGCGGTTCAAGAGACCCAGTACTTC
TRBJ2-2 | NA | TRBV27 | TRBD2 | CASRDRLAGSGELFF | TGTGCCAGCCGCGACCGACTAGCGGGGTCTGGGGAGCTGTTTTTT
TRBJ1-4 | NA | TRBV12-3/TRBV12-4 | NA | CASSSETDYFGKLFF | TGTGCCAGCAGTTCCGAGACGGACTATTTTGGAAAACTGTTTTTT
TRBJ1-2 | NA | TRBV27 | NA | CASSLSGTPYYGYTF | TGTGCCAGCAGTTTATCGGGGACACCTTACTATGGCTACACCTTC
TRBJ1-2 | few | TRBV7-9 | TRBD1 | CASSNEAGGAYGYTF | TGTGCCAGCAGCAACGAGGCAGGGGGGGCCTATGGCTACACCTTC
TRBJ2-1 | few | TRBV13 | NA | CASSLSGQNYNEQFF | TGTGCCAGCAGCTTGTCGGGCCAAAATTACAATGAGCAGTTCTTC
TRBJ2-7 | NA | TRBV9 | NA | CASSVGGDPSYEQYF | TGCGCCAGCAGCGTAGGCGGGGACCCCTCCTACGAGCAGTACTTC
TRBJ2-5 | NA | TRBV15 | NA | CATSRDKAGWQYF | TGTGCCACCAGCAGAGATAAGGCAGGGTGGCAGTACTTC
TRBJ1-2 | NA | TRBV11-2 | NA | CASTPVHGSGYTF | TGTGCCAGCACCCCCGTCCACGGGAGTGGCTACACCTTC
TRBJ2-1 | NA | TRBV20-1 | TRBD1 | CSAPRTGACNEQFF | TGCAGTGCTCCGCGGACAGGGGCCTGCAATGAGCAGTTCTTC
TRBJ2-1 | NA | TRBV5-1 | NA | CASSLGGGARFNEQFF | TGCGCCAGCAGCTTGGGAGGGGGGGCCCGTTTCAATGAGCAGTTCTTC
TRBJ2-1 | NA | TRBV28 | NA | CASSLSRGLSEQFF | TGTGCCAGCAGTTTATCCCGGGGGCTGAGTGAGCAGTTCTTC
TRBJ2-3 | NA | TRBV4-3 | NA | CASSQETGRWRNTQYF | TGCGCCAGCAGCCAAGAAACAGGGCGCTGGAGGAATACGCAGTATTTT
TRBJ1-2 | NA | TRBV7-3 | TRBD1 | CANSPSGQNNYGYTF | TGTGCCAACAGCCCGTCGGGACAGAACAACTATGGCTACACCTTC
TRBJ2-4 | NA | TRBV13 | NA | CASSLGGGAGKNIQYF | TGTGCCAGCAGCTTAGGAGGGGGAGCTGGCAAAAACATTCAGTACTTC
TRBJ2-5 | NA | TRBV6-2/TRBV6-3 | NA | CASSYIVGGQAAQETQYF | TGTGCCAGCAGTTACATAGTAGGGGGGCAGGCCGCTCAAGAGACCCAGTACTTC
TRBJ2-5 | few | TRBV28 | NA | CASSSRGGPNSETQYF | TGTGCCAGCAGTTCCCGAGGGGGGCCGAATTCGGAGACCCAGTACTTC
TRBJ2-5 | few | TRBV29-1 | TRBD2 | CSVSRAGGQETQYF | TGCAGCGTTAGCCGGGCGGGGGGGCAGGAGACCCAGTACTTC
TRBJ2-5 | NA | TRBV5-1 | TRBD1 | CASSLSGGTGVQETQYF | TGCGCCAGCAGCTTAAGCGGCGGGACAGGAGTCCAAGAGACCCAGTACTTC
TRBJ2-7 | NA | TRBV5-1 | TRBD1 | CASTMDRPSYEQYF | TGCGCCAGCACCATGGACAGGCCGTCCTACGAGCAGTACTTC
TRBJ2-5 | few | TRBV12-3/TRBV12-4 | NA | CASTIGQLQETQYF | TGTGCCAGCACCATAGGACAGCTACAAGAGACCCAGTACTTC
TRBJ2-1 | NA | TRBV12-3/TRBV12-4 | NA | CASSRPGVLAGDEQFF | TGTGCCAGCAGTCGGCCTGGAGTTTTGGCTGGCGATGAGCAGTTCTTC
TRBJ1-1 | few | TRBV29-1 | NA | CSVEATVRMNTEAFF | TGCAGCGTTGAAGCAACAGTCCGGATGAACACTGAAGCTTTCTTT
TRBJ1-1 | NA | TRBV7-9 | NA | CASSYETRPEAFF | TGTGCCAGCAGCTACGAGACAAGACCTGAAGCTTTCTTT
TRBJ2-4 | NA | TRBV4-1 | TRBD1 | CASRPPGQGKNIQYF | TGCGCCAGCAGGCCGCCGGGACAGGGTAAAAACATTCAGTACTTC